The 32 T cell receptor beta chains given below trace back to one sample, sequenced in a study of response to subunit inactivated influenza vaccine. TCRdb analysed the RT-PCR reads with MiXCR anew, one entry per CDR3 protein. The sample holds 860,000 or so distinct CDR3 sequences, 21% seen once. This specimen consisted of PBMCs from blood, obtained 5 to 6 days after vaccination. These TCRs come from a man aged 45-60 years who received an inactivated influenza vaccine.

The chain couples TRBV20-1 to TRBJ2-4; TRBD1 matches at 7 bases. This CDR3 spans 14 amino acids. With V trimmed by 3 bases and J by 7 bases, 9 bases remained unmatched. Per the germline V gene, CDR1 is DFQATT and CDR2 is SNEGSKA (reference sequence). The CDR3 DNA reads TGCAGTGCTAGGGACAGGCGGAAAGTGAACATTCAGTACTTC. It codes for CSARDRRKVNIQYF.

The chain couples TRBV6-5 to TRBJ2-7; 8 bases are shared with TRBD2. The CDR3 spans 14 residues. CDR1 and CDR2 from the germline V gene are MNHEY and SVGAGI. V lost 4 bases and J lost 2; bases outside the gene matches: 4. The CDR3 protein is CASSFGLATYEQYF. The CDR3 DNA is TGTGCCAGCAGTTTCGGACTAGCTACCTACGAGCAGTACTTC.

This chain joins TRBV4-1 and TRBJ2-7; 7 nucleotides match TRBD2. In germline, CDR1 is MGHRA, CDR2 YSYEKL. J lost 1 base, V lost 4 bases, and 7 bases had no gene match. The CDR3 has 15 amino acids. CDR3 coding DNA: TGCGCCAGCAGCCGACAGCTTAGCGGGTCCTACGAGCAGTACTTC. It encodes CASSRQLSGSYEQYF.

This clonotype has only a few counts. This chain links TRBV20-1 with TRBJ2-7; D is unclear. Trimming removed 3 bases from V and 5 bases from J, with 23 bases in between. Germline V CDR1 and CDR2: DFQATT, SNEGSKA (reference sequence). The CDR3 loop spans 16 amino acids. The CDR3 DNA is TGCAGTGCTAGGATACCCGGCGGCTCCTCCCTCAACGAGCAGTACTTC. The encoded protein is CSARIPGGSSLNEQYF.

J is TRBJ1-6 and V is TRBV5-6; D is undetermined. The CDR3 loop spans 15 amino acids. Germline V gene sequence: CDR1 SGHDT, CDR2 YYEEEE. Trimming removed 0 bases at V and 9 bases at J, with 13 bases between. CDR3 DNA: TGTGCCAGCAGCTTGGCTCAGGTGGGTCGTTCACCCCTCCACTTT. Its translation: CASSLAQVGRSPLHF.

This clonotype appeared many times. V usage is TRBV5-1 and J usage is TRBJ1-6; D may be TRBD1 (6 bases). Between the trimmed V and J ends, which lost 0 bases and 7 bases, there was a span of 11 bases. This CDR3 has 15 amino acids. The V gene's germline CDR1 is SGHRS and CDR2 YFSETQ. CDR3: CASSLDRVGNSPLHF. CDR3 bases: TGCGCCAGCAGCTTGGACAGGGTCGGAAATTCACCCCTCCACTTT.

This clonotype was seen a few times. V usage is TRBV18 and J usage is TRBJ1-2; TRBD1 agrees at 8 bases. This CDR3 contains 15 residues. The V gene's germline CDR1 is KGHSH and CDR2 LQKENI. Trimming at V came to 1 base and at J to 8 bases, leaving 9 bases not matched to a gene. As DNA, the CDR3 is TGTGCCAGCTCACCACTACAGACAGGGGACGTCGGCTACACCTTC. This codes for CASSPLQTGDVGYTF.

The gene calls are TRBV7-9 and TRBJ1-1, with D possibly being TRBD1 (5 bases). V shed 5 bases and J shed 1 base, with 14 bases lying between them. CDR3 length equals 15 residues. CDR1 and CDR2 (germline): SEHNR, FQNEAQ (reference sequence). The CDR3 DNA sequence: TGTGCCAGCAGCCCCGACAGTATACCGAACACTGAAGCTTTCTTT. This gives the protein CASSPDSIPNTEAFF.

As regards this clonotype: Sequence at one end of the junction differs from germline and may be a read error. The rearrangement links TRBV6-5 to TRBJ2-1; D unclear. This CDR3 has 14 amino acids. Germline lookup yields CDR1 MNHEY and CDR2 SVGAGI. The CDR3 reads CASSSWSSYNEQFF. The CDR3 DNA follows: TGCGCCAGCAGTTCCTGGAGCTCCTACAATGAGCAGTTCTTC.

The chain couples TRBV5-8 to TRBJ2-2; D could derive from TRBD1 or TRBD2 (6 bases each). Germline V gene lookup returns CDR1 SGHTS and CDR2 YDEGEE. The CDR3 extends over 15 amino acids. V was clipped by 3 bases and J by 3 bases, with 12 bases between them. The CDR3 protein is CASSSTGAYTGELFF. The CDR3 DNA sequence: TGTGCCAGCAGCTCCACGGGGGCTTACACCGGGGAGCTGTTTTTT. Supplemented by reference TRBV5-8 and TRBJ2-2, the full variable domain reads EAGVTQSPTHLIKTRGQQATLRCSPISGHTSVYWYQQALGLGLQFLLWYDEGEERNRGNFPPRFSGRQFPNYSSELNVNALELEDSALYLCASSSTGAYTGELFFGEGSRLTVL.

The chain combines TRBV6-1 with TRBJ1-4; 7 bases fit TRBD1. The germline V gene has CDR1 MNHNS and CDR2 SASEGT. There are 13 residues in the CDR3. Losses at the gene ends were 6 bases for V and 7 bases for J; bases not matched to a gene: 5. The CDR3 is CASSRQGGEKLFF. DNA for the CDR3: TGTGCCAGCAGCAGACAGGGTGGTGAAAAACTGTTTTTT.

The V and J genes are TRBV28 and TRBJ2-4, with D possibly being TRBD1 (6 bases). Germline V CDR1 and CDR2: MDHEN, SYDVKM. There are 16 residues in the CDR3. With 9 bases removed from V and 0 bases from J, the gap between germline ends came to 18 bases. Here the CDR3 DNA reads TGTGCCAGTACCCCTGGACAGTCTCTAGCCAAAAACATTCAGTACTTC. It specifies CASTPGQSLAKNIQYF.

The chain uses TRBV21-1 and TRBJ2-1. TRBV21-1 is a pseudogene. This CDR3 spans 17 amino acids. CDR3 protein: CASSKGVTESSYNEQFF. CDR3 coding DNA: TGTGCCAGCAGCAAAGGGGTAACTGAGAGCTCCTACAATGAGCAGTTCTTC.

This chain joins TRBV7-9 and TRBJ2-3; D is uncertain. V was trimmed by 5 bases and J by 0 bases, leaving 9 bases between them. Germline V gene sequence: CDR1 SEHNR, CDR2 FQNEAQ (reference sequence). This CDR3 is built from 14 residues. CDR3 in amino acids: CASSGGISTDTQYF. The CDR3 nucleotides read TGTGCCAGCAGCGGTGGAATTAGCACAGATACGCAGTATTTT.

The V call is TRBV20-1, the J call TRBJ2-1; 7 bases agree with TRBD1. The length of the CDR3 is 14 residues. Unmatched junction bases numbered 4, after V lost 5 bases and J lost 0 bases. Germline CDR1 reads DFQATT; CDR2 reads SNEGSKA (reference sequence). The DNA for the CDR3 is TGCAGTGCTCCGGGACAGAGCTCCTACAATGAGCAGTTCTTC. Its protein is CSAPGQSSYNEQFF.

The chain employs TRBV4-1 and TRBJ2-3, with D perhaps matching TRBD2 (6 bases). Germline assignment: CDR1 MGHRA and CDR2 YSYEKL. V dropped 3 bases and J dropped 3 bases, with 16 bases sitting between them. This CDR3 comprises 16 residues. CDR3 loop: CASSQMESGVTDTQYF. The CDR3 coding sequence is TGCGCCAGCAGCCAGATGGAGTCGGGGGTTACAGATACGCAGTATTTT.

This chain connects TRBV7-3 to TRBJ2-3, with D perhaps TRBD2 (6 bases). The V end lost 0 bases, the J end lost 0 bases, and 13 bases lay between the germline ends. The CDR3 spans 17 residues. Germline lookup yields CDR1 SGHTA and CDR2 FQGTGA. CDR3 nucleotide sequence: TGTGCCAGCAGCTTAACAGGGCTAGCGAGTAGCACAGATACGCAGTATTTT. Translating gives CASSLTGLASSTDTQYF. The variable domain in full, completed from reference TRBV7-3 and TRBJ2-3, reads GAGVSQTPSNKVTEKGKYVELRCDPISGHTALYWYRQSLGQGPEFLIYFQGTGAADDSGLPNDRFFAVRPEGSVSTLKIQRTERGDSAVYLCASSLTGLASSTDTQYFGPGTRLTVL.

This clonotype was seen more than once but under ten times. V gene TRBV2 combines with J gene TRBJ2-1; 9 bases fit TRBD1. The germline V gene has CDR1 SNHLY and CDR2 FYNNEI. V gave up 6 bases and J gave up 10 bases; unmatched junction bases: 4. The CDR3 is 12 residues long. The DNA for the CDR3 is TGTGCCAGCAGGGACAGGGGAATCGAGCAGTTCTTC. As protein: CASRDRGIEQFF.

The chain is built from TRBV6-1 and TRBJ2-1, with 12 bases matching TRBD2. This CDR3 has 15 residues. J was trimmed by 9 bases and V by 5 bases; bases with no gene match: 8. Germline lookup yields CDR1 MNHNS and CDR2 SASEGT. DNA for the CDR3: TGTGCCAGCAGTCAGCTAGCGGGGGGGCTGACTGAGCAGTTCTTC. It codes for CASSQLAGGLTEQFF.

The CDR3 region has the DNA TGTGCCAGCAGCTTGGGGCTCATCTGCGAGCAGTACTTC. Residues: CASSLGLICEQYF. The chain couples TRBV5-7 to TRBJ2-7; D is unclear. TRBV5-7 is treated as an ORF (open reading frame) with a function not yet certain. The CDR3 is made up of 13 amino acids. V lost 0 bases and J lost 6, with 10 bases in between.

The chain links TRBV20-1 to TRBJ2-5, with 7 nucleotides matching TRBD1. The CDR3 is made up of 18 amino acids. Losses at the gene ends were 2 bases for V and 3 bases for J; bases not matched to a gene: 18. The V gene's germline CDR1 is DFQATT and CDR2 SNEGSKA (reference sequence). The CDR3 loop is CSARLVFVIAGTEETQYF. As DNA, the CDR3 is TGCAGTGCTAGACTGGTTTTCGTTATAGCTGGGACAGAAGAGACCCAGTACTTC.

The chain joins TRBV11-1 to TRBJ1-1; perhaps TRBD1 as D (5 bases). The CDR3 covers 18 residues. V was cut by 3 bases and J by 2 bases, with 22 bases left in between. CDR1 is SGHAT, CDR2 FQDESV, per germline (reference sequence). The CDR3 DNA follows: TGTGCCAGCAGCTTGCTTGGAAACCGTTGGGGACTTAACACTGAAGCTTTCTTT. Translation: CASSLLGNRWGLNTEAFF.

CDR3 nucleotide sequence: TGCGCCAGCAGCTTGAAGGGAGGACAGGGAACCTACGAGCAGTACTTC. It encodes CASSLKGGQGTYEQYF. The chain combines TRBV5-1 with TRBJ2-7; 8 bases fit TRBD1. CDR1 is SGHRS, CDR2 YFSETQ, per germline. V lost 1 base and J lost 2; bases outside the gene matches: 8. The CDR3 consists of 16 residues. Looking up the rest from reference TRBV5-1 and TRBJ2-7 gives the full variable domain: KAGVTQTPRYLIKTRGQQVTLSCSPISGHRSVSWYQQTPGQGLQFLFEYFSETQRNKGNFPGRFSGRQFSNSRSEMNVSTLELGDSALYLCASSLKGGQGTYEQYFGPGTRLTVT.

This clonotype occurred a few times. The V gene is TRBV4-3, the J gene TRBJ1-2; D is unresolved. V dropped 1 base and J dropped 1 base, with 13 bases sitting between them. Germline-derived CDR1 and CDR2 are LGHNA and YSLEER. The CDR3 is made up of 16 amino acids. The CDR3 sequence is CASSQVALALNYGYTF. In nucleotides, the CDR3 is TGCGCCAGCAGCCAAGTGGCGCTAGCCCTTAACTATGGCTACACCTTC.

The sample holds a few counts of this clonotype. The chain couples TRBV10-3 to TRBJ2-1; weak D call: TRBD2 (5 bases). V lost 2 bases, J lost 5 bases, and 13 bases lay in between. CDR3 length: 15 residues. CDR1 is ENHRY, CDR2 SYGVKD, per germline. The CDR3 nucleotides are TGTGCCATCAGTGAGAGGAGGAAATTTGACAATGAGCAGTTCTTC. It translates to CAISERRKFDNEQFF.

This clonotype was picked up a small number of times. The junction and the germline gene differ at one end; a read error may be behind it. This chain connects TRBV7-7 to TRBJ2-3; D unresolved. In germline, CDR1 is SSHAT, CDR2 FNYEAQ (reference sequence). This CDR3 is built from 15 residues. CDR3 in amino acids: CASSKTPGSTDTQYF. CDR3 nucleotide sequence: TGTGCTAGCAGCAAAACACCCGGTAGCACAGATACGCAGTATTTT.

This clonotype was counted at least ten times. The chain is built from TRBV20-1 and TRBJ2-1; D is uncertain. CDR3 size: 12 residues. The germline V gene has CDR1 DFQATT and CDR2 SNEGSKA (reference sequence). Trimming took off 1 base at V and 4 bases at J, with 5 bases between the two ends. In DNA form, the CDR3 reads TGCAGTGCTAGAGCAAGTTACAATGAGCAGTTCTTC. It yields the protein CSARASYNEQFF.

The sample holds one count of this clonotype. J is TRBJ2-1 and V is TRBV7-8; 9 bases agree with TRBD2. Germline V gives CDR1 SGHVS, CDR2 FQNEAQ. The CDR3 extends over 15 amino acids. V lost 1 base to trimming and J lost 4 bases; unmatched junction nucleotides: 2. CDR3 amino acids: CASSLDTSGYNEQFF. CDR3 DNA: TGTGCCAGCAGCTTAGACACTAGCGGGTACAATGAGCAGTTCTTC.

J is TRBJ2-1 and V is TRBV20-1; D possibly corresponds to TRBD2 (6 bases). The CDR3 is made up of 16 amino acids. V lost 2 bases and J 3 bases, leaving 17 bases between the germline ends. Germline V gene sequence: CDR1 DFQATT, CDR2 SNEGSKA (reference sequence). The CDR3 here is CSARPAGTGVYNEQFF. CDR3 DNA: TGCAGTGCTAGACCCGCCGGGACTGGAGTCTACAATGAGCAGTTCTTC.

V usage is TRBV3-1 and J usage is TRBJ2-3; D is possibly TRBD2 (5 bases). V dropped 1 base and J dropped 5 bases, with 16 bases sitting between them. This CDR3 region has 16 residues. From germline, CDR1 is LGHDT and CDR2 YNNKEL (reference sequence). The CDR3 bases are TGTGCCAGCAGCCAAGTACACGGCCCGGGATTAGATACGCAGTATTTT. It is translated as CASSQVHGPGLDTQYF.

This chain links TRBV20-1 with TRBJ2-5; maybe TRBD2 (7 bases). The germline V and J ends were trimmed by 5 bases and 1 base, with 17 bases remaining between them. The CDR3 spans 15 residues. The germline V gene encodes CDR1 DFQATT and CDR2 SNEGSKA (reference sequence). The CDR3 DNA sequence: TGCAGTGCTTCCACAGGGAGCGGGGCCCAAGAGACCCAGTACTTC. This codes for CSASTGSGAQETQYF.

The CDR3 here is CASSLAAGYQETQYF. DNA of the CDR3: TGTGCCAGCAGTTTGGCGGCAGGGTACCAAGAGACCCAGTACTTC. This chain links TRBV12-3 or TRBV12-4 with TRBJ2-5; a possible D gene is TRBD1 (5 bases). CDR3 length: 15 residues. The V end lost 3 bases, the J end lost 0 bases, and 11 bases lay between the germline ends.